Shown below are 30 T cell receptor beta chains from a single sample sequenced in a study of T-cell reconstitution after alpha-beta-depleted transplantation in children (dated by TCRdb to 2016 to 2017). Libraries were built with PCR. The reads were generated on an Illumina HiSeq 2500. Molecular barcoding was employed in the preparation of TCR libraries, with unique molecular identifiers being used to normalize TCRbeta repertoire quantification. TCRdb ran its own pipeline on the public reads, namely fastp trimming at Q25 and MiXCR clone calling, and kept in-frame beta chains. Duplicate CDR3 protein sequences are folded into a single record with the most common DNA and genes. This sample is represented by 60,000 to 80,000 distinct CDR3 sequences; 7% to 8% of them were singletons. Of the sample, around 2.4% falls within the top ten clones. The sequencing here drew on PBMCs from the stem cell graft donor, taken from the stem cell graft. All receptors derive from a human donor who donated a stem cell graft to a child with acute lymphoblastic leukemia.

This clonotype was counted ten times or more. The chain carries TRBV7-2 and TRBJ1-2; TRBD1 might be the D (5 bases). Germline V gene sequence: CDR1 SGHTA, CDR2 FQGNSA. V lost 5 bases, J lost 1 base, and 14 bases lay in between. This CDR3 has 15 residues. This chain's CDR3 is CASSTYQTDNYGYTF. In DNA, the CDR3 is TGTGCCAGCAGCACCTATCAGACAGATAACTATGGCTACACCTTC. Looking up the rest from reference TRBV7-2 and TRBJ1-2 gives the full variable domain: GAGVSQSPSNKVTEKGKDVELRCDPISGHTALYWYRQSLGQGLEFLIYFQGNSAPDKSGLPSDRFSAERTGGSVSTLTIQRTQQEDSAVYLCASSTYQTDNYGYTFGSGTRLTVV.

This clonotype was recorded many times. The chain is built from TRBV5-4 and TRBJ2-5; 12 bases line up with TRBD2. J lost 4 bases, V lost 5 bases, and 0 bases had no gene match. Germline-derived CDR1 and CDR2 are SGHNT and YYREEE (reference sequence). The CDR3 totals 13 residues. The CDR3 spells CASRLAGGETQYF. Written as DNA, the CDR3 is TGTGCCAGCAGACTAGCGGGGGGAGAGACCCAGTACTTC. The full variable domain, in which reference TRBV5-4 and TRBJ2-5 provide the parts outside the CDR3, is ETGVTQSPTHLIKTRGQQVTLRCSSQSGHNTVSWYQQALGQGPQFIFQYYREEENGRGNFPPRFSGLQFPNYSSELNVNALELDDSALYLCASRLAGGETQYFGPGTRLLVL.

In this sample, this clonotype turned up a few times. V gene TRBV19 combines with J gene TRBJ1-3, with D perhaps matching TRBD1 (5 bases). CDR1 LNHDA and CDR2 SQIVND come from the germline V gene (reference sequence). The CDR3 contains 17 residues. V lost 10 bases and J 0 bases, leaving 22 bases between the germline ends. CDR3: CATRRDRASDSGNTIYF. CDR3 nucleotide sequence: TGTGCCACCAGAAGGGACCGGGCATCAGACTCTGGAAACACCATATATTTT.

This rearrangement joins TRBV18 to TRBJ1-5; TRBD1 matches at 9 bases. The CDR3 contains 15 residues. The V segment lost 6 bases and the J segment 6 bases; nucleotides outside the gene matches: 9. The germline V gene has CDR1 KGHSH and CDR2 LQKENI. This CDR3 is CASSTGTGTGQPQHF. CDR3 nucleotides: TGTGCCAGCTCTACAGGGACAGGGACGGGTCAGCCCCAGCATTTT.

This clonotype was seen ten or more times. The chain joins TRBV6-4 to TRBJ2-2; D unresolved. Germline V gene data show CDR1 as MRHNA and CDR2 as SNTAGT. The CDR3 runs to 14 residues. Trimming pared 6 bases from V and 3 bases from J, leaving 11 bases between. The CDR3 nucleotides are TGTGCCAGCAGCCAGGTACCCGACACCGGGGAGCTGTTTTTT. Protein: CASSQVPDTGELFF.

This clonotype was seen many times. The chain combines TRBV7-2 with TRBJ2-5; TRBD1 matches at 7 bases. CDR1 is SGHTA and CDR2 is FQGNSA in the germline V gene. V lost 1 base to trimming and J lost 5 bases; unmatched junction nucleotides: 10. This CDR3 is 16 amino acids long. The CDR3, as DNA: TGTGCCAGCAGCTTAGGGTCCAGGGGGATTGGGGAGACCCAGTACTTC. This encodes CASSLGSRGIGETQYF.

The chain joins TRBV11-2 to TRBJ2-3, with 9 bases that match TRBD1. The CDR3 covers 17 residues. The germline CDR1 and CDR2 sequences are SGHAT and FQNNGV. V lost 4 bases and J lost 2; bases outside the gene matches: 10. The CDR3 nucleotides read TGTGCCAGCAGCTCCGCACAGGGGGCTGTCCCCACAGATACGCAGTATTTT. It encodes CASSSAQGAVPTDTQYF.

This clonotype was found many times. The chain links TRBV5-1 to TRBJ2-1; tentatively, D is TRBD2 (5 bases). Germline V gene lookup returns CDR1 SGHRS and CDR2 YFSETQ. The CDR3 covers 16 residues. V lost 1 base and J lost 0, with 11 bases in between. CDR3 DNA sequence: TGCGCCAGCAGCTTGACGGAGCGGAGCTCCTACAATGAGCAGTTCTTC. Protein product: CASSLTERSSYNEQFF.

This clonotype has ten or more counts. This chain uses TRBV9 with TRBJ2-1, with 9 bases aligning to TRBD1. V shed 7 bases and J 9 bases; nucleotides not matched to a gene: 8. Germline CDR1 and CDR2: SGDLS and YYNGEE. The CDR3 runs to 13 residues. For the CDR3, the DNA is TGTGCCAGCGGGGGGACAGGGCTCATTGAGCAGTTCTTC. This sequence encodes CASGGTGLIEQFF.

The chain recombines TRBV7-2 with TRBJ2-2; 7 bases are a match to TRBD2. The length of the CDR3 is 14 residues. Trimming took 5 bases from V and 6 from J; bases not matched to a gene: 6. Per germline, CDR1 SGHTA and CDR2 FQGNSA. The CDR3 region has the DNA TGTGCCAGCAGCCCCCGGGGGGATCCCGGGGAGCTGTTTTTT. This encodes CASSPRGDPGELFF. Drawing the rest from reference TRBV7-2 and TRBJ2-2, the complete variable domain is GAGVSQSPSNKVTEKGKDVELRCDPISGHTALYWYRQSLGQGLEFLIYFQGNSAPDKSGLPSDRFSAERTGGSVSTLTIQRTQQEDSAVYLCASSPRGDPGELFFGEGSRLTVL.

This clonotype has ten or more counts. This chain connects TRBV4-1 to TRBJ2-7; no firm D call. The CDR3 has 14 amino acids. Germline assignment: CDR1 MGHRA and CDR2 YSYEKL. V lost 1 base, J lost 5 bases, and 12 bases lay in between. This chain's CDR3 is CASSQVSPFHEQYF. For the CDR3, the DNA is TGCGCCAGCAGCCAAGTTAGCCCTTTCCACGAGCAGTACTTC.

This clonotype has at least ten counts. The V and J genes are TRBV20-1 and TRBJ1-2, with 7 nucleotides matching TRBD1. This CDR3 has 14 amino acids. Germline-derived CDR1 and CDR2 are DFQATT and SNEGSKA (reference sequence). Unmatched junction bases numbered 3, after V lost 1 base and J lost 1 base. For the CDR3, the DNA is TGCAGTGCTAGAGCTGACAGGGTTAACTATGGCTACACCTTC. Its translation is CSARADRVNYGYTF.

This chain links TRBV10-2 with TRBJ2-2, with TRBD1 matching 9 bases. The CDR3 has 15 residues. Germline V gene sequence: CDR1 WSHSY, CDR2 SAAADI. After removal of 7 bases from V and 4 bases from J, the junction contained 7 bases not matched to a gene. CDR3 in amino acids: CASIPGTGPTGELFF. CDR3 nucleotides: TGCGCCAGCATCCCCGGGACAGGGCCCACCGGGGAGCTGTTTTTT.

This clonotype was observed many times. This chain links TRBV5-1 with TRBJ2-1; D gene unclear. The CDR3 has 13 amino acids. Germline-derived CDR1 and CDR2 are SGHRS and YFSETQ. Trimming cost V 7 bases and J 7 bases, with 15 bases left between them. The CDR3 reads CASGSFLVNEQFF. CDR3 nucleotide sequence: TGCGCCAGCGGCAGCTTTTTAGTTAATGAGCAGTTCTTC.

This clonotype was found many times. The J gene is TRBJ1-1, the V gene TRBV7-2, with D tentatively TRBD1 (5 bases). CDR3 length equals 15 residues. With 6 bases removed from V and 5 bases from J, the gap between germline ends came to 19 bases. Per germline, CDR1 SGHTA and CDR2 FQGNSA. The CDR3 sequence: CASRRAGDYRTEAFF. Written as DNA, the CDR3 is TGTGCCAGCAGGAGGGCAGGAGACTACAGGACTGAAGCTTTCTTT.

The sample holds many counts of this clonotype. The J gene is TRBJ2-1, the V gene TRBV29-1, with 9 bases matching TRBD2. J lost 0 bases, V lost 2 bases, and 11 bases had no gene match. The CDR3 covers 18 residues. CDR1 SQVTM and CDR2 ANQGSEA come from the germline V gene. The CDR3, as DNA: TGCAGCGTTGAAAGGGCGGGAGGGGAACCCCCCTCCTACAATGAGCAGTTCTTC. Protein: CSVERAGGEPPSYNEQFF.

This clonotype has only a few counts. This rearrangement joins TRBV7-9 to TRBJ2-4; no reliable D call. CDR1 is SEHNR, CDR2 FQNEAQ, per germline (reference sequence). The CDR3 sequence is 15 residues long. V lost 2 bases to trimming and J lost 0 bases, with 8 bases between them. CDR3 in DNA: TGTGCCAGCAGCTTAACAGCGCCAGCCAAAAACATTCAGTACTTC. It codes for CASSLTAPAKNIQYF. Full variable domain (rest looked up from reference TRBV7-9 and TRBJ2-4): DTGVSQNPRHKITKRGQNVTFRCDPISEHNRLYWYRQTLGQGPEFLTYFQNEAQLEKSRLLSDRFSAERPKGSFSTLEIQRTEQGDSAMYLCASSLTAPAKNIQYFGAGTRLSVL.

This clonotype was seen at least ten times. The J gene is TRBJ2-7, the V gene TRBV27, with D possibly TRBD1 on 6 matching bases. The CDR3 runs to 15 residues. The germline gives CDR1 MNHEY, CDR2 SMNVEV (reference sequence). V gave up 6 bases and J gave up 0 bases, with 15 bases separating them. CDR3 loop: CASSPGQIRSYEQYF. DNA of the CDR3: TGTGCCAGCAGCCCGGGACAAATTCGCTCCTACGAGCAGTACTTC.

This clonotype was recorded many times. The genes are TRBV28 and TRBJ2-1, with 8 bases that match TRBD2. The germline V gene has CDR1 MDHEN and CDR2 SYDVKM. There are 14 residues in the CDR3. V shed 7 bases and J 2 bases; nucleotides not matched to a gene: 4. The CDR3, as DNA: TGTGCCAGCAACTTAGCGGGACCCTACAATGAGCAGTTCTTC. This gives the protein CASNLAGPYNEQFF. The full variable domain, in which reference TRBV28 and TRBJ2-1 provide the parts outside the CDR3, is DVKVTQSSRYLVKRTGEKVFLECVQDMDHENMFWYRQDPGLGLRLIYFSYDVKMKEKGDIPEGYSVSREKKERFSLILESASTNQTSMYLCASNLAGPYNEQFFGPGTRLTVL.

This clonotype has just a few counts. The chain couples TRBV28 to TRBJ2-6, with no clear D. Germline assignment: CDR1 MDHEN and CDR2 SYDVKM. The CDR3 has 15 amino acids. The V end lost 3 bases, the J end lost 0 bases, and 6 bases lay between the germline ends. Here the CDR3 reads CASSLERSGANVLTF. The CDR3 nucleotides are TGTGCCAGCAGTTTGGAGCGCTCTGGGGCCAACGTCCTGACTTTC.

Ten or more counts support this clonotype. The V call is TRBV27, the J call TRBJ2-3; no definite D call. The V gene's germline CDR1 is MNHEY and CDR2 SMNVEV (reference sequence). CDR3 length equals 14 residues. Trimming pared 0 bases from V and 3 bases from J, leaving 7 bases between. The CDR3 DNA follows: TGTGCCAGCAGTTTATCCCTCTCAACAGATACGCAGTATTTT. Translated: CASSLSLSTDTQYF.

This clonotype was recorded at least ten times. V usage is TRBV5-5 and J usage is TRBJ2-3, with 7 bases that match TRBD2. Germline V gene data show CDR1 as SGHKS and CDR2 as YYEKEE (reference sequence). J was trimmed by 2 bases and V by 3 bases; bases with no gene match: 9. CDR3 length: 16 amino acids. CDR3 nucleotide sequence: TGTGCCAGCAGCTATATAGCGGGTGGGACCACAGATACGCAGTATTTT. Protein sequence: CASSYIAGGTTDTQYF.

This clonotype was detected many times. The chain combines TRBV6-1 with TRBJ2-3; a possible D gene is TRBD2 (6 bases). The CDR3 covers 16 residues. Looked up from germline, CDR1 is MNHNS and CDR2 is SASEGT. The ends were cut back, 3 bases at V and 4 bases at J, with 17 bases in the middle. The CDR3 DNA reads as TGTGCCAGCAGTGATTGGGGAGGTGCCCGTCCAGATACGCAGTATTTT. Translated, it gives CASSDWGGARPDTQYF.

In its sample, this clonotype was seen many times. The V and J genes are TRBV29-1 and TRBJ1-2; D is unresolved. The CDR3 has 13 residues. Trimming pared 4 bases from V and 3 bases from J, leaving 12 bases between. Germline CDR1 and CDR2: SQVTM and ANQGSEA. CDR3 in amino acids: CSVGEQVHYGYTF. In DNA form, the CDR3 reads TGCAGCGTTGGTGAACAAGTACACTATGGCTACACCTTC.

This clonotype was detected ten times or more. The rearrangement joins TRBV20-1 to TRBJ2-4, with 12 bases lining up with TRBD2. Trimming removed 1 base from V and 3 bases from J; junction bases left unmatched: 7. From germline, CDR1 is DFQATT and CDR2 SNEGSKA (reference sequence). The CDR3 is made up of 17 amino acids. The CDR3 spells CSARGLAGGFDKNIQYF. The CDR3 coding sequence is TGCAGTGCTAGAGGGCTAGCGGGAGGGTTTGACAAAAACATTCAGTACTTC.

This clonotype came up many times. The chain couples TRBV3-1 to TRBJ2-1; tentative D call: TRBD2 (6 bases). Trimming shortened V by 2 bases and J by 6 bases, and 11 bases separated the two germline ends. From germline, CDR1 is LGHDT and CDR2 YNNKEL (reference sequence). The CDR3 length is 14 residues. CDR3 residues: CASSQLTTSNEQFF. CDR3 sequence (DNA): TGTGCCAGCAGCCAACTCACGACTAGCAATGAGCAGTTCTTC.

The CDR3, as DNA: TGTGCCAGCAGCCTACAGGGTCTAGAGCAGTACTTC. It is translated as CASSLQGLEQYF. V and J are TRBV2 and TRBJ2-7, with D possibly being TRBD1 (6 bases). The CDR3 loop spans 12 amino acids. Germline CDR1 is SNHLY and CDR2 is FYNNEI. Deletions cut 6 bases from V and 7 bases from J, with 13 bases between. The full variable domain, completed using reference TRBV2 and TRBJ2-7, is EPEVTQTPSHQVTQMGQEVILRCVPISNHLYFYWYRQILGQKVEFLVSFYNNEISEKSEIFDDQFSVERPDGSNFTLKIRSTKLEDSAMYFCASSLQGLEQYFGPGTRLTVT.

In its sample, this clonotype was seen a few times. This chain connects TRBV20-1 to TRBJ2-1; 11 bases align to TRBD2. The CDR3 is 14 amino acids. Looked up from germline, CDR1 is DFQATT and CDR2 is SNEGSKA (reference sequence). After removal of 3 bases from V and 5 bases from J, the junction contained 3 bases not matched to a gene. As DNA, the CDR3 is TGCAGTGCTAGGACTAGCGGGAATCACAATGAGCAGTTCTTC. Amino acids: CSARTSGNHNEQFF.

This clonotype turned up a few times. The chain combines TRBV6-2 or TRBV6-3 with TRBJ2-3; D unresolved. Trimming removed 0 bases from V and 5 bases from J, with 12 bases in between. There are 15 residues in the CDR3. Germline V CDR1 and CDR2: MNHEY, SVGEGT. Written as DNA, the CDR3 is TGTGCCAGCAGTTACTCCTGGGTCCAGATAGATACGCAGTATTTT. Translated, it gives CASSYSWVQIDTQYF.

This clonotype turned up a few times. The genes are TRBV5-1 and TRBJ1-1; 8 bases are a match to TRBD1. J gave up 3 bases and V 7 bases, and 8 bases lay outside the gene matches. The CDR3 is 14 residues long. Germline V gives CDR1 SGHRS, CDR2 YFSETQ. The CDR3 nucleotides read TGCGCCAGCTCTACAGGGGGAGTATACACTGAAGCTTTCTTT. It encodes CASSTGGVYTEAFF.